These T cell receptor beta chains were read from a single sample in a study of cytomegalovirus exposure and HLA in healthy donors. Assay used: immunoSEQ multiplex PCR; TCRdb lists only in-frame clones, some missing. This sample has approximately 110,000 clones, with under 90% found just once. Sequences were obtained from PBMCs. The origin of the receptors is a woman in her late teens or twenties in good health and CMV-seronegative. The CDR3 runs from the conserved cysteine through the conserved F or W. Fields, in order: J gene, CDR3 length, V gene, D gene, clone size, CDR3 DNA, CDR3 protein. D genes are given only for firm matches. A row's size may be missing; if present it is once, few, many or a size class.

j_gene: TRBJ1-3; len: 17; v_gene: TRBV11-2; d_gene: NA; abundance: once; CDR3nt: TGTGCCAGCAGCCGTACCGGGGGGGCCAGCTCTGGAAACACCATATATTTT; CDR3aa: CASSRTGGASSGNTIYF
j_gene: TRBJ1-1; len: 15; v_gene: TRBV19; d_gene: NA; abundance: once; CDR3nt: TGTGCCAGTAGTATGGGTGGCAGGGGGAACACTGAAGCTTTCTTT; CDR3aa: CASSMGGRGNTEAFF
j_gene: TRBJ1-4; len: 15; v_gene: TRBV7-2; d_gene: NA; abundance: NA; CDR3nt: TGTGCCAGCAGCTTAGAGGGGTTAATCTCTGAAAAACTGTTTTTT; CDR3aa: CASSLEGLISEKLFF
j_gene: TRBJ2-1; len: 15; v_gene: TRBV29-1; d_gene: TRBD1; abundance: NA; CDR3nt: TGCAGCGTTGAAGTGGGACAGGGAACCTACAATGAGCAGTTCTTC; CDR3aa: CSVEVGQGTYNEQFF
j_gene: TRBJ1-5; len: 14; v_gene: TRBV30; d_gene: NA; abundance: NA; CDR3nt: TGTGCCTGGAGTGTGGGTCTCGGGGAACAGCCCCAGCATTTT; CDR3aa: CAWSVGLGEQPQHF
j_gene: TRBJ1-5; len: 16; v_gene: TRBV30; d_gene: NA; abundance: once; CDR3nt: TGTGCCTGGAGTGCGCGGGGCAGGGTGGGCAATCAGCCCCAGCATTTT; CDR3aa: CAWSARGRVGNQPQHF
j_gene: TRBJ2-1; len: 16; v_gene: TRBV7-8; d_gene: TRBD2; abundance: NA; CDR3nt: TGTGCCAGCAGCCTGGCCGGGACTAGCGGATACAATGAGCAGTTCTTC; CDR3aa: CASSLAGTSGYNEQFF
j_gene: TRBJ2-3; len: 11; v_gene: TRBV25-1; d_gene: NA; abundance: NA; CDR3nt: TGTGCCAGCAGCTTCACAGATACGCAGTATTTT; CDR3aa: CASSFTDTQYF
j_gene: TRBJ1-1; len: 15; v_gene: TRBV19; d_gene: TRBD1; abundance: NA; CDR3nt: TGTGCCAGTAGTATCGGGGACAGGGGAAACACTGAAGCTTTCTTT; CDR3aa: CASSIGDRGNTEAFF
j_gene: TRBJ1-2; len: 15; v_gene: TRBV6-6; d_gene: NA; abundance: NA; CDR3nt: TGTGCCAGCAGTTACTCACAGGGAAGGGGCTATGGCTACACCTTC; CDR3aa: CASSYSQGRGYGYTF
j_gene: TRBJ2-2; len: 15; v_gene: TRBV19; d_gene: NA; abundance: NA; CDR3nt: TGTGCCAGTAGTACGACTGCCTTGAACACCGGGGAGCTGTTTTTT; CDR3aa: CASSTTALNTGELFF
j_gene: TRBJ1-3; len: 14; v_gene: TRBV10-1; d_gene: NA; abundance: NA; CDR3nt: TGCGCCAGCAGTGAAGAACCAGCGGGAAACACCATATATTTT; CDR3aa: CASSEEPAGNTIYF
j_gene: TRBJ1-1; len: 12; v_gene: TRBV28; d_gene: NA; abundance: few; CDR3nt: TGTGCCAGCAGTTCTGTCAACACTGAAGCTTTCTTT; CDR3aa: CASSSVNTEAFF
j_gene: TRBJ2-1; len: 13; v_gene: TRBV19; d_gene: TRBD2; abundance: NA; CDR3nt: TGTGCCAGTAGACGCCCGGGGGGGAATGAGCAGTTCTTC; CDR3aa: CASRRPGGNEQFF
j_gene: TRBJ1-1; len: 13; v_gene: TRBV29-1; d_gene: NA; abundance: NA; CDR3nt: TGCAGCCCTTATGGGGGGGGCGGCACTGAAGCTTTCTTT; CDR3aa: CSPYGGGGTEAFF
j_gene: TRBJ1-2; len: 14; v_gene: TRBV5-1; d_gene: NA; abundance: NA; CDR3nt: TGCGCCAGCAGCTCCACAGGGACAAGTCGTGGCTACACCTTC; CDR3aa: CASSSTGTSRGYTF
j_gene: TRBJ1-1; len: 13; v_gene: TRBV7-9; d_gene: NA; abundance: NA; CDR3nt: TGTGCCAGCAGCTTACTCGGGAACACTGAAGCTTTCTTT; CDR3aa: CASSLLGNTEAFF
j_gene: TRBJ1-5; len: 15; v_gene: TRBV6-1; d_gene: NA; abundance: once; CDR3nt: TGTGCCAGCAAGACCCTCAGGACAGGCAATCAGCCCCAGCATTTT; CDR3aa: CASKTLRTGNQPQHF